This paragraph reports one TCR beta chain. The antigen is undetermined. Assay: immunoSEQ multiplex PCR; the TCRdb copy retains only in-frame clones and omits some. This table holds tens of thousands of clones, 90% to 95% found once. CDR3 size: 15 residues. V shed 0 bases and J shed 3 bases, with 9 bases lying between them. The germline V gene has CDR1 LNHDA and CDR2 SQIVND (reference sequence). This specimen belongs to a study of OX40 agonist ivuxolimab in advanced cancers. Study-wide results and caveats: Average numbers of expanded clones were greater in CD8+ T cells than in CD4+. At 0.1 to 3.0 mg/kg, clonal expansion of CD4+ and CD8+ blood T cells had occurred by week 6.

Sampling times: baseline, cycle 4 day 1, cycle 7 day 1. Sequences were derived from CD4+ or CD8+ T cells sorted from blood, sampled in a trial of the OX40 agonist ivuxolimab. The origin of this receptor is an adult with an advanced solid tumor such as melanoma, head and neck, liver or kidney cancer. The J gene is TRBJ1-5, the V gene TRBV19; unclear D gene. The CDR3 loop is CASSIDPDFNQPQHF. Here the CDR3 DNA reads TGTGCCAGTAGTATAGATCCGGACTTCAATCAGCCCCAGCATTTT.